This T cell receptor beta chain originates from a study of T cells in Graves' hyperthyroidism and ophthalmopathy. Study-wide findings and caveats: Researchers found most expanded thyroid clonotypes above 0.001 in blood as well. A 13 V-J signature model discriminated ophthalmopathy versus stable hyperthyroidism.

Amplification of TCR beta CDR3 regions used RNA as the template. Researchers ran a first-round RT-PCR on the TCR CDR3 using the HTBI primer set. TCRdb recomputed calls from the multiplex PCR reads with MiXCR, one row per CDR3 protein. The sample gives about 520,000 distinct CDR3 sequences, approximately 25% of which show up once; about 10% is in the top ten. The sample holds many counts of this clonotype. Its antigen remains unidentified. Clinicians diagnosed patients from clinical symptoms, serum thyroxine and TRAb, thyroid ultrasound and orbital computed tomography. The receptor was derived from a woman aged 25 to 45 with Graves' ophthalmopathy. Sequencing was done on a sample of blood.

CDR3 loop: CASKEDGDQPQHF. The CDR3 DNA reads as TGTGCCAGCAAGGAAGACGGGGATCAGCCCCAGCATTTT. V usage is TRBV6-1 and J usage is TRBJ1-5; D gene unclear. The CDR3 is 13 amino acids. Trimming took 7 bases from V and 5 from J, leaving 12 bases between them. The germline CDR1 and CDR2 sequences are MNHNS and SASEGT.